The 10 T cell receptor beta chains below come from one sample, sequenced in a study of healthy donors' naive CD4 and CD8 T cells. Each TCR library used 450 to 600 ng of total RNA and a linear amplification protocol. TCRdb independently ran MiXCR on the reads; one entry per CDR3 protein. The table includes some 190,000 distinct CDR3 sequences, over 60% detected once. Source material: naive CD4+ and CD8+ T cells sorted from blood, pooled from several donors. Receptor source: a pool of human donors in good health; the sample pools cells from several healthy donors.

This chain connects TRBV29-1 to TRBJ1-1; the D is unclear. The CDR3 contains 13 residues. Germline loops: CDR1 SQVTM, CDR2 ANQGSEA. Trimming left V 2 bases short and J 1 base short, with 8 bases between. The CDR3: CSVEIGQNTEAFF. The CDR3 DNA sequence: TGCAGCGTTGAAATCGGTCAGAACACTGAAGCTTTCTTT.

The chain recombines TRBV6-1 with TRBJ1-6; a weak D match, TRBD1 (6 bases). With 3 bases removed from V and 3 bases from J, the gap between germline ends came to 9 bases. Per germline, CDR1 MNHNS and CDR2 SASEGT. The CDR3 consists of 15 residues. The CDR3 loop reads CASSEEDSYNSPLHF. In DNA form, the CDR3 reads TGTGCCAGCAGTGAGGAGGACAGCTATAATTCACCCCTCCACTTT.

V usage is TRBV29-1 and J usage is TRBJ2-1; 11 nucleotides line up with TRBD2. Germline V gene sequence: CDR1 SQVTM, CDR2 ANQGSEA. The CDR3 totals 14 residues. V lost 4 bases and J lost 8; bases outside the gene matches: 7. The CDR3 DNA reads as TGCAGCGTTGTGGTGCTAGCGGGAGGCTATGAGCAGTTCTTC. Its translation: CSVVVLAGGYEQFF.

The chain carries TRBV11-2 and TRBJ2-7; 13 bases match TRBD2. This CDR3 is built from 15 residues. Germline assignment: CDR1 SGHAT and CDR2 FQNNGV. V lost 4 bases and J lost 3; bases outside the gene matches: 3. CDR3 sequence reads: CASSSGLAGDYEQYF. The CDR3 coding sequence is TGTGCCAGCAGCTCCGGACTAGCGGGAGACTACGAGCAGTACTTC.

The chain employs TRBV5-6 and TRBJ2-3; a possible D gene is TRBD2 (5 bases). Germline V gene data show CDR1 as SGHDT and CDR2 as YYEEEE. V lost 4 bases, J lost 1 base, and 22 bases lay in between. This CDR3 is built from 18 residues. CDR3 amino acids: CASSQMTSGIRGTDTQYF. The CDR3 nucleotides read TGTGCCAGCAGCCAAATGACTTCGGGGATCCGGGGCACAGATACGCAGTATTTT. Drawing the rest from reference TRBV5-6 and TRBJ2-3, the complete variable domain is DAGVTQSPTHLIKTRGQQVTLRCSPKSGHDTVSWYQQALGQGPQFIFQYYEEEERQRGNFPDRFSGHQFPNYSSELNVNALLLGDSALYLCASSQMTSGIRGTDTQYFGPGTRLTVL.

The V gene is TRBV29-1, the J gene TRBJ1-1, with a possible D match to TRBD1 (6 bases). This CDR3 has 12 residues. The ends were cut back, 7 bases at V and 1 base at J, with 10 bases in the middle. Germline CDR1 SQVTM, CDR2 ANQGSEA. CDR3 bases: TGCAGCGGCGGGACAACGAACACTGAAGCTTTCTTT. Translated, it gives CSGGTTNTEAFF.

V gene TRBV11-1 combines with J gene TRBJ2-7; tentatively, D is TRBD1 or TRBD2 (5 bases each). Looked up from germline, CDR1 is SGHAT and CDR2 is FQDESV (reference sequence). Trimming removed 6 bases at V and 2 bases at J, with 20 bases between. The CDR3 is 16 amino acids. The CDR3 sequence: CASRSIRGAPTYEQYF. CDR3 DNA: TGTGCCAGCAGATCCATCCGAGGGGCCCCGACCTACGAGCAGTACTTC.

Here the CDR3 reads CATRASGGSYNEQFF. CDR3 DNA sequence: TGTGCCACCCGAGCTAGCGGGGGGTCCTACAATGAGCAGTTCTTC. The chain links TRBV15 to TRBJ2-1; the match to TRBD2 covers 11 bases. Germline loops: CDR1 LNHNV, CDR2 YYDKDF (reference sequence). With V trimmed by 8 bases and J by 1 base, 4 bases remained unmatched. The CDR3 covers 15 residues.

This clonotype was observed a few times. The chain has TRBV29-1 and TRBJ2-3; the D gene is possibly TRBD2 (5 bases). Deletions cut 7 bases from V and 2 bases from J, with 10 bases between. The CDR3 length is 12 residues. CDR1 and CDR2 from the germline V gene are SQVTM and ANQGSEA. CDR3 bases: TGCAGCGCGAGCGACTACACAGATACGCAGTATTTT. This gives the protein CSASDYTDTQYF.

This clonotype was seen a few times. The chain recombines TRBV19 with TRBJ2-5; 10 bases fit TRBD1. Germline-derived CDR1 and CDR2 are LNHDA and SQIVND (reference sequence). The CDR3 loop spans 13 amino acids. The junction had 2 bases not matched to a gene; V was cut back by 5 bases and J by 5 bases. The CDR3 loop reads CASSPDRGETQYF. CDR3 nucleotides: TGTGCCAGTAGTCCGGACAGGGGGGAGACCCAGTACTTC.